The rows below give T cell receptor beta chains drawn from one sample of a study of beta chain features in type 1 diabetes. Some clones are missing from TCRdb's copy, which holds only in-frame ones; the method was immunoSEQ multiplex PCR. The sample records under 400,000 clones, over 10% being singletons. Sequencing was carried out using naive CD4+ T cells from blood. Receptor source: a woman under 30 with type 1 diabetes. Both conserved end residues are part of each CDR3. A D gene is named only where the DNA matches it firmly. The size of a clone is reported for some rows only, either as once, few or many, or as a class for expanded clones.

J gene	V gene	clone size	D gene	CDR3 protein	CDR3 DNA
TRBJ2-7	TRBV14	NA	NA	CASSRNRGKQYF	TGTGCCAGCAGCCGTAATAGGGGGAAGCAGTACTTC
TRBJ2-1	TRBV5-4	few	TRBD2	CASSQGLVYNEQFF	TGTGCCAGCAGCCAGGGACTAGTCTACAATGAGCAGTTCTTC
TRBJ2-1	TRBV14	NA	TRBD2	CASSQLSSGTYNEQFF	TGTGCCAGCAGCCAACTCTCTAGCGGGACATACAATGAGCAGTTCTTC
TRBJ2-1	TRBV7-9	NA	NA	CASSVINEQFF	TGTGCCAGCAGCGTCATTAATGAGCAGTTCTTC
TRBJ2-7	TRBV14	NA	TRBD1	CASRPGTGGYEQYF	TGTGCCAGCAGGCCCGGGACAGGGGGCTACGAGCAGTACTTC
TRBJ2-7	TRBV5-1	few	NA	CASSLVSSYEQYF	TGCGCCAGCAGCTTGGTGAGCTCCTACGAGCAGTACTTC
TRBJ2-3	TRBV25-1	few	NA	CASSPLTSSGSTDTQYF	TGTGCCAGCAGTCCTCTCACAAGTTCAGGGAGCACAGATACGCAGTATTTT
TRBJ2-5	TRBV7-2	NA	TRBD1	CASSRRQGDFETQYF	TGTGCCAGCAGCCGCCGACAGGGTGATTTTGAGACCCAGTACTTC
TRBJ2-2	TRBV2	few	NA	CASSVGNPRTGELFF	TGTGCCAGCAGTGTCGGGAACCCCAGGACCGGGGAGCTGTTTTTT
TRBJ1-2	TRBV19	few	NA	CASSNPGRDYGYTF	TGTGCCAGTAGTAACCCTGGCAGGGACTATGGCTACACCTTC
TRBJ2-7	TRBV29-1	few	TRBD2	CSVEIVGRLAGANDYEQYF	TGCAGCGTTGAAATAGTGGGGCGGCTAGCGGGGGCGAATGACTACGAGCAGTACTTC
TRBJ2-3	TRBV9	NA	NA	CASSVGASSTDTQYF	TGTGCCAGCAGCGTAGGGGCGTCTAGCACAGATACGCAGTATTTT
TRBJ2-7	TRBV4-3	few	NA	CASSQEISRTYEQYF	TGCGCCAGCAGCCAAGAAATTAGCCGGACCTACGAGCAGTACTTC
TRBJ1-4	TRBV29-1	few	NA	CSVTVSGATNEKLFF	TGCAGCGTTACAGTGAGCGGGGCGACTAATGAAAAACTGTTTTTT
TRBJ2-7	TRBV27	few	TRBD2	CASSLVASGRYEQYF	TGTGCCAGCAGTCTGGTTGCTAGCGGGAGGTACGAGCAGTACTTC
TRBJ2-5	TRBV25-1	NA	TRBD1	CASSAAGGEGTQYF	TGTGCCAGCAGCGCTGCAGGGGGCGAAGGGACCCAGTACTTC
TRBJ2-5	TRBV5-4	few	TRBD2	CASSLGEGSSGGQTQYF	TGTGCCAGCAGCTTGGGGGAGGGGTCTAGCGGAGGTCAGACCCAGTACTTC
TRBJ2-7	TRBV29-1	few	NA	CSVAGLSYEQYF	TGCAGCGTGGCGGGGCTCTCCTACGAGCAGTACTTC
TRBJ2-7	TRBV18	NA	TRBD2	CASSPGTSGPYEQYF	TGTGCCAGCTCCCCCGGGACTAGCGGCCCCTACGAGCAGTACTTC
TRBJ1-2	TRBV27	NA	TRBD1	CASSLSSGQLYGYTF	TGTGCCAGCAGTTTATCGTCGGGACAGCTCTATGGCTACACCTTC
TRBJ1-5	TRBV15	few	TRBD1	CATSRGGTGVNQPQHF	TGTGCCACCAGCAGAGGAGGTACAGGGGTCAATCAGCCCCAGCATTTT
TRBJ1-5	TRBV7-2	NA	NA	CASSLMGGDQPQHF	TGTGCCAGCAGCTTAATGGGGGGGGACCAGCCCCAGCATTTT
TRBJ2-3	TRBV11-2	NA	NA	CASSLLDTQYF	TGTGCCAGCAGCTTACTAGATACGCAGTATTTT
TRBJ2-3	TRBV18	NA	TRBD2	CASSPGTSGSGTDTQYF	TGTGCCAGCTCACCTGGGACTAGCGGGAGTGGCACAGATACGCAGTATTTT
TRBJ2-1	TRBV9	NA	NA	CASSNSNPGNEQFF	TGTGCCAGCAGCAATAGCAACCCCGGCAATGAGCAGTTCTTC
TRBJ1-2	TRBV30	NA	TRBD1	CAWSPGVTGYTF	TGTGCCTGGAGTCCTGGAGTGACAGGGTACACCTTC
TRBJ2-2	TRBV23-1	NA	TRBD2	CASRKSGRSYFF	TGCGCCAGCAGGAAGAGCGGGAGGTCTTACTTTTTT
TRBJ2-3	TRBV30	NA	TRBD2	CAWRLAGARDTQYF	TGTGCCTGGAGGTTAGCGGGAGCGAGGGATACGCAGTATTTT
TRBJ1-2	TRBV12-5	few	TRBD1	CASGLDRGYGYTF	TGTGCTAGTGGCCTCGACAGGGGCTATGGCTACACCTTC
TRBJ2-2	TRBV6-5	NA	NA	CATQTGYTGELFF	TGTGCCACCCAAACAGGGTACACCGGGGAGCTGTTTTTT
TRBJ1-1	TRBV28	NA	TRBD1	CASRGPGQGTFF	TGTGCCAGCAGGGGTCCGGGACAGGGCACTTTCTTT
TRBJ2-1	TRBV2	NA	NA	CASSDSEQFF	TGTGCCAGCAGTGATTCGGAGCAGTTCTTC
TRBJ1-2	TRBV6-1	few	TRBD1	CASSGRDRGYGYTF	TGTGCCAGCAGTGGTAGGGACAGGGGCTATGGCTACACCTTC
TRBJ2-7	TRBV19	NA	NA	CASSLSGVYEQYF	TGTGCCAGTAGCCTATCAGGGGTCTACGAGCAGTACTTC
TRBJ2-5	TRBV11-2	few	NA	CASSPQGWKTQYF	TGTGCCAGCAGCCCACAGGGTTGGAAGACCCAGTACTTC
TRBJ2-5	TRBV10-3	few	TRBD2	CAISEREGETQYF	TGTGCCATCAGTGAAAGGGAGGGAGAGACCCAGTACTTC
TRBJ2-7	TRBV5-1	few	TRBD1	CASSSQTGGAYEQYF	TGCGCCAGCAGCTCCCAGACAGGGGGGGCCTACGAGCAGTACTTC
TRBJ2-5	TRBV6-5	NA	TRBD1	CASSQVDRARETQYF	TGTGCCAGCAGTCAGGTCGACAGGGCCCGGGAGACCCAGTACTTC
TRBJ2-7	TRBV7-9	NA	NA	CASGAGHLGEQYF	TGTGCCAGCGGGGCAGGCCACCTCGGCGAGCAGTACTTC
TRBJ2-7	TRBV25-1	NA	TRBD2	CASRETSGLGVEQYF	TGTGCCAGCAGGGAAACTAGCGGGCTGGGGGTTGAGCAGTACTTC
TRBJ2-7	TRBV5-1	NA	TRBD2	CASSSGLAGGPSYEQYF	TGCGCCAGCAGCTCAGGACTAGCGGGAGGGCCTTCCTACGAGCAGTACTTC
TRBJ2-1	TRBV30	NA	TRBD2	CARSGSSYNEQFF	TGTGCCCGTAGCGGGAGTTCCTACAATGAGCAGTTCTTC
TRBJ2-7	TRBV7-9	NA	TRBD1	CASSLTLGQGYEQYF	TGTGCCAGCAGCTTAACCCTGGGACAGGGCTACGAGCAGTACTTC
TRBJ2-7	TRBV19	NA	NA	CASSIAWTTPEQYF	TGTGCCAGTAGTATAGCCTGGACAACCCCCGAGCAGTACTTC
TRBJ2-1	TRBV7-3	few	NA	CASSSLDKNEQFF	TGTGCCAGCAGCTCCCTTGACAAGAATGAGCAGTTCTTC
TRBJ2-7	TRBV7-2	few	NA	CASSFDYYEQYF	TGTGCCAGCAGCTTTGACTACTACGAGCAGTACTTC
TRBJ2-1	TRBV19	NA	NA	CASSIAGVGNEQFF	TGTGCCAGTAGTATAGCAGGGGTCGGGAATGAGCAGTTCTTC
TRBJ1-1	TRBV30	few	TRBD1	CAWSPGQGEAFF	TGTGCCTGGAGCCCGGGACAGGGAGAAGCTTTCTTT
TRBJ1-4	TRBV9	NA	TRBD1	CASSTSQGVDEKLFF	TGTGCCAGCAGCACCTCACAGGGGGTGGATGAAAAACTGTTTTTT
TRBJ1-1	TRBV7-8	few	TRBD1	CASSSRPGQGSTEAFF	TGTGCCAGCAGCTCAAGACCGGGACAGGGTTCCACTGAAGCTTTCTTT
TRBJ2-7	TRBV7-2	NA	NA	CASSLGGNNEQYF	TGTGCCAGCAGCTTAGGCGGGAACAACGAGCAGTACTTC